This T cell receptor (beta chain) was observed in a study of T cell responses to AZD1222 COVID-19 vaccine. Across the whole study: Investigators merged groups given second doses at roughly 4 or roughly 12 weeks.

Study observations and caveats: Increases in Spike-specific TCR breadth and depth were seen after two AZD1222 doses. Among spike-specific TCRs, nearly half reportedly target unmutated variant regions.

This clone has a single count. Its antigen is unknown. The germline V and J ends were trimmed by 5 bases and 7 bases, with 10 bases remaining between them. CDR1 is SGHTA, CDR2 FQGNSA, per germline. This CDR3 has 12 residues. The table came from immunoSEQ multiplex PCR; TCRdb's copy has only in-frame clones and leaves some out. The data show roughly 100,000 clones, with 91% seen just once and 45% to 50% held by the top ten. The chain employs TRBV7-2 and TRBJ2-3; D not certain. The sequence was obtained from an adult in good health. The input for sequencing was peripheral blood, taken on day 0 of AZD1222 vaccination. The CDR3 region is CASSQPRNTQYF. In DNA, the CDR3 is TGTGCCAGCAGCCAACCCCGGAATACGCAGTATTTT. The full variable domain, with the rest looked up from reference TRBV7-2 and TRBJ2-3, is GAGVSQSPSNKVTEKGKDVELRCDPISGHTALYWYRQSLGQGLEFLIYFQGNSAPDKSGLPSDRFSAERTGGSVSTLTIQRTQQEDSAVYLCASSQPRNTQYFGPGTRLTVL.